This T cell receptor beta chain is drawn from a study of molecular identifiers for immune sequencing clone quantification. Sorted naive CD8 T cells, roughly 20,000 to 1,100,000, were sequenced from 10%, 30% or 50% RNA. Researchers sorted naive CD8 T cells as cells that were CD8+CD4-CCR7+CD45RA+. The CDR3 spans 17 residues. V shed 8 bases and J 2 bases; nucleotides not matched to a gene: 15. CDR1 MNHNY and CDR2 SVGAGI come from the germline V gene (reference sequence). This clonotype came up many times. TCRdb processed the PCR reads anew with MiXCR; each CDR3 protein has one entry. The data show under 650,000 distinct CDR3 sequences, 15% to 20% seen once.

The chain employs TRBV6-6 and TRBJ2-3, with 8 bases matching TRBD2. The clonotype was recovered from a human donor in good health. Some libraries in this study had Jurkat cell RNA spiked in. Sequencing was carried out using naive CD8+ T cells from blood, with Jurkat cell RNA spiked in. This sample's subset: FACS-sorted CD8+CD4-CCR7+CD45RA+ naive T cells. The CDR3 bases are TGTGCCAGCGTGCCAATCGACGGCGGGGGGTACACAGATACGCAGTATTTT. This sequence encodes CASVPIDGGGYTDTQYF.